A single sample is the source of the 2 T cell receptor beta chains below, sequenced in a study of blood T cell repertoires in COVID-19 (dated by TCRdb to the early 2020s). Libraries were built with the immunoSEQ multiplex PCR assay. Sourced from immuneACCESS, this table was stored by TCRdb with only in-frame sequences that have V and J called. A share of the clones is absent; for the studies checked, an unresolved V gene accounts for under half, and the remainder has no known explanation. This sample is represented by about 120,000 clones; 85% of them were singletons. In total, the top ten clones hold approximately 10% of the sample. The sample was peripheral blood. Every receptor here comes from a man aged 80 or over with acute or convalescent COVID-19.

A single count supports this clone. This sequence joins TRBV19 and TRBJ1-5; 9 bases fit TRBD1. From germline, CDR1 is LNHDA and CDR2 SQIVND (reference sequence). This CDR3 comprises 14 residues. Unmatched junction bases numbered 5, after V lost 9 bases and J lost 2 bases. The CDR3 sequence: CASQRTGGNQPQHF. The DNA for the CDR3 is TGTGCCAGCCAGCGGACAGGGGGCAATCAGCCCCAGCATTTT.

The chain joins TRBV7-2 to TRBJ1-6; no clear D. Trimming removed 4 bases at V and 8 bases at J, with 9 bases between. CDR3 size: 13 residues. Looked up from germline, CDR1 is SGHTA and CDR2 is FQGNSA. CDR3 in DNA: TGTGCCAGCAGCTCCCTCCGGGATTCACCCCTCCACTTT. Protein: CASSSLRDSPLHF.